Each of the 24 T cell receptor beta chains below was sequenced from the same sample in a study of control samples from healthy donors and cancer patients. Measured with immunoSEQ multiplex PCR; TCRdb has only the in-frame clones, and not every one. This table holds tens of thousands of clones, roughly 90% found once. Sequencing was performed on PBMCs. The origin of the receptors is a man between 40 and 49 years old with colorectal cancer.

This chain joins TRBV7-2 and TRBJ1-5; D perhaps matches TRBD1 (5 bases). CDR1 and CDR2 from the germline V gene are SGHTA and FQGNSA. This CDR3 spans 14 amino acids. Trimming cost V 5 bases and J 2 bases, with 10 bases left between them. As DNA, the CDR3 is TGTGCCAGCAGCCCTCGAGGGGGCAATCAGCCCCAGCATTTT. This codes for CASSPRGGNQPQHF.

The chain employs TRBV15 and TRBJ2-7; TRBD1 matches 11 bases. Trimming cost V 0 bases and J 2 bases; bases outside gene matches: 0. There are 15 residues in the CDR3. CDR1 and CDR2 from the germline V gene are LNHNV and YYDKDF (reference sequence). CDR3 region: CATSREGQGAYEQYF. In DNA form, the CDR3 reads TGTGCCACCAGCAGAGAGGGACAGGGGGCCTACGAGCAGTACTTC. The variable domain in full, with the rest retrieved from reference TRBV15 and TRBJ2-7, is DAMVIQNPRYQVTQFGKPVTLSCSQTLNHNVMYWYQQKSSQAPKLLFHYYDKDFNNEADTPDNFQSRRPNTSFCFLDIRSPGLGDTAMYLCATSREGQGAYEQYFGPGTRLTVT.

The chain is built from TRBV6-2 or TRBV6-3 and TRBJ2-3, with D perhaps assigned TRBD1 or TRBD2 (5 bases each). CDR1 is MNHEY, CDR2 SVGEGT, per germline. CDR3 length equals 17 residues. V lost 0 bases and J 0 bases, leaving 13 bases between the germline ends. The CDR3 is CASSYSRTRGSTDTQYF. The CDR3 nucleotides read TGTGCCAGCAGTTACTCGAGAACGAGGGGTAGCACAGATACGCAGTATTTT.

V and J are TRBV29-1 and TRBJ2-7; D is possibly TRBD1 or TRBD2 (5 bases each). The CDR3 is 13 amino acids. The V gene lost 5 bases and the J gene lost 7 bases, with 18 bases spanning the gap. In germline, CDR1 is SQVTM, CDR2 ANQGSEA. The CDR3 spells CSVTNPGDREQYF. CDR3 nucleotide sequence: TGCAGCGTTACTAACCCTGGGGACCGGGAGCAGTACTTC.

The sample holds one count of this clone. The CDR3 bases are TGCGCCAGCAGCAGGGGGACTACCACAGATACGCAGTATTTT. Protein sequence: CASSRGTTTDTQYF. V usage is TRBV5-1 and J usage is TRBJ2-3; perhaps TRBD2 as D (7 bases). The ends were cut back, 4 bases at V and 2 bases at J, with 11 bases in the middle. The CDR3 is 14 residues long. In germline, CDR1 is SGHRS, CDR2 YFSETQ.

Turning to this clone: The junction departs from germline at one end; a sequencing error may be responsible. This chain joins TRBV7-7 and TRBJ2-6; TRBD2 might be the D (5 bases). This CDR3 region has 15 residues. The germline V gene encodes CDR1 SSHAT and CDR2 FNYEAQ (reference sequence). For the CDR3, the DNA is TGTGCTAGCAGTCCGGCGGGCGCGGGGGCCAACGTCCTGACTTTC. This encodes CASSPAGAGANVLTF. The complete variable domain, with remaining parts taken from reference TRBV7-7 and TRBJ2-6, reads GAGVSQSPRYKVTKRGQDVTLRCDPISSHATLYWYQQALGQGPEFLTYFNYEAQPDKSGLPSDRFSAERPEGSISTLTIQRTEQRDSAMYRCASSPAGAGANVLTFGAGSRLTVL.

The V gene is TRBV5-8, the J gene TRBJ2-7; unclear D gene. Trimming shortened V by 1 base and J by 0 bases, and 14 bases separated the two germline ends. This CDR3 is built from 16 residues. Germline V CDR1 and CDR2: SGHTS, YDEGEE. CDR3 DNA sequence: TGTGCCAGCAGCTTGTTCTGGGTCGCGAGCTCCTACGAGCAGTACTTC. Amino acids: CASSLFWVASSYEQYF.

The chain has TRBV30 and TRBJ1-4; the D is unclear. Trimming removed 1 base at V and 0 bases at J, with 3 bases between. Per the germline V gene, CDR1 is GTSNPN and CDR2 is SVGIG (reference sequence). The CDR3 has 13 amino acids. The CDR3 reads CAWSGPTNEKLFF. For the CDR3, the DNA is TGTGCCTGGAGTGGTCCAACTAATGAAAAACTGTTTTTT.

This chain links TRBV11-3 with TRBJ2-1; tentatively, D is TRBD1 (6 bases). The CDR3 consists of 15 residues. V was cut by 8 bases and J by 5 bases, with 19 bases left in between. The germline V gene encodes CDR1 SGHNT and CDR2 YENEEA. The CDR3 spells CASSPTLGQDNEQFF. The CDR3 region has the DNA TGTGCCAGCTCCCCTACGTTGGGACAAGACAATGAGCAGTTCTTC.

This clone was seen once. The chain combines TRBV28 with TRBJ2-5, with TRBD2 matching over 9 bases. CDR1 and CDR2 from the germline V gene are MDHEN and SYDVKM. The CDR3 contains 14 residues. J was trimmed by 5 bases and V by 11 bases; bases with no gene match: 12. The CDR3 coding sequence is TGTGCCTCCTACTCGGCGGGAGGGCCGGAGACCCAGTACTTC. The encoded protein is CASYSAGGPETQYF.

The chain couples TRBV11-3 to TRBJ2-1; 11 nucleotides agree with TRBD2. Germline assignment: CDR1 SGHNT and CDR2 YENEEA. Trimming cost V 4 bases and J 10 bases; bases outside gene matches: 12. The CDR3 extends over 16 amino acids. The CDR3 is CASSSLAGGPVREQFF. The CDR3, as DNA: TGTGCCAGCAGCTCTCTAGCGGGAGGCCCGGTAAGGGAGCAGTTCTTC. The whole variable domain, filled in from reference TRBV11-3 and TRBJ2-1, reads EAGVVQSPRYKIIEKKQPVAFWCNPISGHNTLYWYLQNLGQGPELLIRYENEEAVDDSQLPKDRFSAERLKGVDSTLKIQPAELGDSAVYLCASSSLAGGPVREQFFGPGTRLTVL.

This clone has only one observation. This chain uses TRBV12-3 or TRBV12-4 with TRBJ1-1; a weak D match, TRBD1 (5 bases). V was shortened by 3 bases and J by 4 bases, with 9 bases between the two germline ends. This CDR3 is 13 amino acids long. CDR3 in amino acids: CASSFQGFTEAFF. CDR3 nucleotides: TGTGCCAGCAGTTTTCAGGGTTTCACTGAAGCTTTCTTT.

The chain links TRBV12-3 or TRBV12-4 to TRBJ1-4; D gene unclear. CDR3 length: 11 amino acids. Trimming removed 3 bases from V and 7 bases from J, with 3 bases in between. The DNA of the CDR3 is TGTGCCAGCAGTTTTGGTGAAAAACTGTTTTTT. This sequence encodes CASSFGEKLFF.

The V and J genes are TRBV5-1 and TRBJ2-2; TRBD1 agrees at 9 bases. The CDR3 covers 17 residues. Germline V lookup: CDR1 SGHRS, CDR2 YFSETQ. With V trimmed by 4 bases and J by 5 bases, 12 bases remained unmatched. The CDR3 DNA reads as TGCGCCAGCAGCCCAGGACCGGACAGGGGCAGGACCGGGGAGCTGTTTTTT. Amino acid sequence: CASSPGPDRGRTGELFF.

The V and J genes are TRBV20-1 and TRBJ2-7, with TRBD2 matching 7 bases. Germline V gives CDR1 DFQATT, CDR2 SNEGSKA (reference sequence). The J segment lost 6 bases and the V segment lost 3 bases, leaving 11 bases of the junction unmatched. The CDR3 has 14 residues. The CDR3 region has the DNA TGCAGTGCTAGTCAAAGGGGCGGGAGAGTCGAGCAGTACTTC. Encoded protein: CSASQRGGRVEQYF.

V usage is TRBV29-1 and J usage is TRBJ2-1, with D tentatively TRBD1 (6 bases). V lost 7 bases, J lost 2 bases, and 12 bases lay in between. The CDR3 has 13 residues. CDR1 and CDR2 (germline): SQVTM, ANQGSEA. The CDR3 spells CSGGRVAYNEQFF. In nucleotides, the CDR3 is TGCAGCGGGGGGCGGGTTGCCTACAATGAGCAGTTCTTC.

The rearrangement uses TRBV5-6 and TRBJ1-5; 7 nucleotides line up with TRBD1. The length of the CDR3 is 14 residues. Per germline, CDR1 SGHDT and CDR2 YYEEEE. After removal of 3 bases from V and 6 bases from J, the junction contained 6 bases not matched to a gene. CDR3 sequence (DNA): TGTGCCAGCAGCTGGAGGGGGCTCGGTCAGCCCCAGCATTTT. Encoded protein: CASSWRGLGQPQHF.

The gene calls are TRBV11-3 and TRBJ2-7; a possible D gene is TRBD2 (6 bases). In germline, CDR1 is SGHNT, CDR2 YENEEA. V lost 1 base, J lost 6 bases, and 16 bases lay in between. The CDR3 length is 15 residues. CDR3 sequence: CASSLVNRQGGEQYF. The CDR3 bases are TGTGCCAGCAGCTTAGTAAATCGGCAGGGAGGCGAGCAGTACTTC.

The gene calls are TRBV3-1 (or the pseudogene TRBV3-2) and TRBJ2-7; D unclear. The germline CDR1 and CDR2 sequences are LGHDT and YNNKEL (reference sequence). Trimming removed 1 base from V and 0 bases from J, with 10 bases in between. The CDR3 length is 15 residues. DNA for the CDR3: TGTGCCAGCAGCCAAGCGTTGGGCTTCTCCTACGAGCAGTACTTC. This sequence encodes CASSQALGFSYEQYF.

This clone was observed once. The V call is TRBV2, the J call TRBJ2-7; D ambiguous. The CDR3 totals 13 residues. The germline V gene has CDR1 SNHLY and CDR2 FYNNEI. V shed 2 bases and J shed 3 bases, with 8 bases lying between them. The CDR3 bases are TGTGCCAGCAGTGAAATTCCGGGCTACGAGCAGTACTTC. Protein sequence: CASSEIPGYEQYF.

This clone occurred a few times. The chain carries TRBV12-5 and TRBJ2-5; 11 bases are a match to TRBD2. CDR1 and CDR2 from the germline V gene are LGHNT and FRNRAP. V lost 0 bases to trimming and J lost 2 bases; unmatched junction nucleotides: 5. This CDR3 region has 17 residues. The CDR3 sequence is CASGLVPIAGGQETQYF. In DNA, the CDR3 is TGTGCTAGTGGTTTGGTACCGATAGCGGGAGGGCAAGAGACCCAGTACTTC.

This clone has just a few counts. The chain employs TRBV5-1 and TRBJ1-1, with D hard to call. The germline CDR1 and CDR2 sequences are SGHRS and YFSETQ. The length of the CDR3 is 15 residues. Trimming removed 0 bases at V and 0 bases at J, with 9 bases between. The CDR3 sequence is CASSLAPGLNTEAFF. As DNA, the CDR3 is TGCGCCAGCAGCTTGGCTCCGGGGTTGAACACTGAAGCTTTCTTT. The entire variable domain, with the rest obtained from reference TRBV5-1 and TRBJ1-1, is as follows: KAGVTQTPRYLIKTRGQQVTLSCSPISGHRSVSWYQQTPGQGLQFLFEYFSETQRNKGNFPGRFSGRQFSNSRSEMNVSTLELGDSALYLCASSLAPGLNTEAFFGQGTRLTVV.

The chain links TRBV29-1 to TRBJ2-1; TRBD2 matches at 7 bases. The ends lost 6 bases at V and 2 bases at J; junction bases unmatched: 10. This CDR3 comprises 15 residues. Germline lookup yields CDR1 SQVTM and CDR2 ANQGSEA. This chain's CDR3 is CSVGGVLRTYNEQFF. The CDR3 DNA sequence: TGCAGCGTGGGGGGGGTCCTCAGGACCTACAATGAGCAGTTCTTC.

The J gene is TRBJ1-5, the V gene TRBV21-1. TRBV21-1 is given as a pseudogene. The CDR3 is 18 residues long. CDR3 in DNA: TGTGCCAGCAGCGAAAGCCCTCCCGGGACCGCTAGCAATCAGCCCCAGCATTTT. Its protein is CASSESPPGTASNQPQHF.